This entry features one T cell receptor (beta chain) sequence. What it recognizes is unknown. This record comes from a study of graft-versus-host responses after intestinal transplantation. Across the whole study: Tacrolimus and steroids were given for three to four years to all recipients after anti-thymocyte globulin induction. Study findings and constraints: Early post-transplant HvG declines showed an association with peak circulating GvH clone levels.

Profiled with immunoSEQ multiplex PCR; TCRdb holds only in-frame clones, not every one. The table has 95,000 to 130,000 clones, 90% seen once. The CDR3 consists of 18 residues. In germline, CDR1 is SGHRS, CDR2 YFSETQ. Trimming shortened V by 2 bases and J by 1 base, and 16 bases separated the two germline ends. This sample comprised unstimulated CD4+ T cells sorted from spleen or lymph node cells, obtained before intestinal transplant. The chain is built from TRBV5-1 and TRBJ2-6; possible D gene TRBD1, 6 bases. The receptor's source is a human donor who received an intestinal transplant. CDR3 in amino acids: CASSLFGQPTSGANVLTF. In DNA form, the CDR3 reads TGCGCCAGCAGCTTATTCGGACAGCCGACGTCTGGGGCCAACGTCCTGACTTTC.